The rows below give T cell receptor beta chains drawn from one sample of a study of T-cell memory formation after mild COVID-19. TCRdb processed the 5' RACE reads anew with MiXCR; each CDR3 protein has one entry. Altogether around 200,000 distinct CDR3 sequences are present, 25% to 35% being singletons, with the ten largest covering about an eighth. Specimen: PBMCs or a T cell subset sorted from them (not recorded which). The source of these receptors is an adult woman who had mild COVID-19 (a few samples of this study predate the infection). Cell type and time point are not known. Both conserved end residues are part of each CDR3. Each record gives: CDR3 protein, CDR3 DNA, V gene, D gene, clone size, J gene. D genes are given only for firm matches. Only part of the rows carry a size: once, few, many, or a class if the clone is expanded.

cdr3_aa: CASSIAGGLNTEAFF
cdr3_nt: TGTGCCAGCAGCATCGCGGGGGGACTGAACACTGAAGCTTTCTTT
v_call: TRBV7-2
d_call: -
clone_size: -
j_call: TRBJ1-1

cdr3_aa: CASSQGGGGTGSPLHF
cdr3_nt: TGTGCCAGCAGCCAAGGAGGAGGGGGAACAGGATCACCCCTCCACTTT
v_call: TRBV14
d_call: -
clone_size: -
j_call: TRBJ1-6

cdr3_aa: CASSLAGYNEQFF
cdr3_nt: TGTGCCAGCAGCCTAGCGGGGTACAATGAGCAGTTCTTC
v_call: TRBV9
d_call: TRBD2
clone_size: few
j_call: TRBJ2-1

cdr3_aa: CASSSDGQGNQPQHF
cdr3_nt: TGCGCCAGCAGCTCGGATGGACAGGGAAATCAGCCCCAGCATTTT
v_call: TRBV5-1
d_call: TRBD1
clone_size: many
j_call: TRBJ1-5

cdr3_aa: CASSFTGRGEQFF
cdr3_nt: TGTGCCAGCAGTTTCACGGGTCGAGGTGAGCAGTTCTTC
v_call: TRBV12-3/TRBV12-4
d_call: -
clone_size: few
j_call: TRBJ2-1

cdr3_aa: CASSSDSDTQYF
cdr3_nt: TGTGCCAGCAGCTCCGACAGCGATACGCAGTATTTT
v_call: TRBV7-9
d_call: -
clone_size: -
j_call: TRBJ2-3

cdr3_aa: CASSPGRAENTQYF
cdr3_nt: TGTGCCAGCTCACCCGGGAGGGCGGAAAATACGCAGTATTTT
v_call: TRBV18
d_call: TRBD2
clone_size: few
j_call: TRBJ2-3

cdr3_aa: CASSLDSQVAQYF
cdr3_nt: TGTGCCAGCAGCCTGGACAGCCAAGTGGCCCAGTACTTC
v_call: TRBV7-3
d_call: -
clone_size: few
j_call: TRBJ2-5

cdr3_aa: CASSQDRQAGSPLHF
cdr3_nt: TGCGCCAGCAGCCAAGATAGACAGGCTGGTTCACCCCTCCACTTT
v_call: TRBV4-1
d_call: -
clone_size: -
j_call: TRBJ1-6

cdr3_aa: CASSLGSGLRYEQYF
cdr3_nt: TGTGCCAGCAGCTTAGGGTCTGGACTTCGCTACGAGCAGTACTTC
v_call: TRBV7-9
d_call: -
clone_size: -
j_call: TRBJ2-7

cdr3_aa: CASSVEGQTGRTEAFF
cdr3_nt: TGTGCCAGCAGCGTAGAGGGACAGACAGGGCGCACTGAAGCTTTCTTT
v_call: TRBV7-2
d_call: TRBD1
clone_size: -
j_call: TRBJ1-1

cdr3_aa: CASSIGTSGLLEQYF
cdr3_nt: TGTGCCAGCAGCATAGGGACTAGCGGATTACTCGAGCAGTACTTC
v_call: TRBV5-4
d_call: TRBD2
clone_size: -
j_call: TRBJ2-7

cdr3_aa: CASSLLSGRASSYNEQFF
cdr3_nt: TGTGCCAGCAGCCTTCTTAGCGGGAGGGCCAGCTCCTACAATGAGCAGTTCTTC
v_call: TRBV7-6
d_call: TRBD2
clone_size: -
j_call: TRBJ2-1

cdr3_aa: CASSYSGRNQPQHF
cdr3_nt: TGTGCCAGCAGTTACTCGGGTCGCAATCAGCCCCAGCATTTT
v_call: TRBV6-5
d_call: -
clone_size: -
j_call: TRBJ1-5

cdr3_aa: CASSLGIAGTDTQYF
cdr3_nt: TGCGCCAGCAGCTTGGGAATAGCTGGCACAGATACGCAGTATTTT
v_call: TRBV5-1
d_call: -
clone_size: -
j_call: TRBJ2-3

cdr3_aa: CASSPSGYTQYF
cdr3_nt: TGTGCCAGCAGCCCCAGCGGGTATACGCAGTATTTT
v_call: TRBV6-2/TRBV6-3
d_call: -
clone_size: few
j_call: TRBJ2-3

cdr3_aa: CSAKYSVTEAFF
cdr3_nt: TGCAGTGCTAAGTACTCGGTCACTGAAGCTTTCTTT
v_call: TRBV20-1
d_call: -
clone_size: -
j_call: TRBJ1-1

cdr3_aa: CASSEAVQGPYEQYF
cdr3_nt: TGTGCCAGCAGTGAAGCCGTACAGGGTCCCTACGAGCAGTACTTC
v_call: TRBV6-1
d_call: -
clone_size: few
j_call: TRBJ2-7

cdr3_aa: CSVVSADSKAFF
cdr3_nt: TGCAGCGTTGTTAGTGCGGACAGTAAAGCTTTCTTT
v_call: TRBV29-1
d_call: -
clone_size: few
j_call: TRBJ1-1

cdr3_aa: CASSRTGILTDTQYF
cdr3_nt: TGTGCCAGCAGTCGTACAGGGATTCTTACAGATACGCAGTATTTT
v_call: TRBV9
d_call: -
clone_size: -
j_call: TRBJ2-3

cdr3_aa: CASSPFGGTASNEQYF
cdr3_nt: TGTGCCAGCAGCCCCTTCGGAGGGACGGCTTCCAACGAGCAGTACTTC
v_call: TRBV7-2
d_call: -
clone_size: few
j_call: TRBJ2-7

cdr3_aa: CASTSLAGGHQETQYF
cdr3_nt: TGCGCCAGCACCTCTCTAGCGGGGGGCCATCAAGAGACCCAGTACTTC
v_call: TRBV5-1
d_call: TRBD2
clone_size: few
j_call: TRBJ2-5

cdr3_aa: CSAVDGSYEQYF
cdr3_nt: TGCAGCGCGGTGGACGGGAGCTACGAGCAGTACTTC
v_call: TRBV29-1
d_call: -
clone_size: -
j_call: TRBJ2-7

cdr3_aa: CASSRDSSKAFF
cdr3_nt: TGCGCCAGCAGCCGCGATTCTTCCAAAGCTTTCTTT
v_call: TRBV4-1
d_call: -
clone_size: -
j_call: TRBJ1-1

cdr3_aa: CASREGWLGGEQFF
cdr3_nt: TGTGCCAGCAGGGAAGGGTGGCTCGGGGGTGAGCAGTTCTTC
v_call: TRBV12-3/TRBV12-4
d_call: -
clone_size: few
j_call: TRBJ2-1

cdr3_aa: CASSLTFGGDKNTEAFF
cdr3_nt: TGTGCCAGCAGCTTAACGTTTGGCGGGGATAAGAACACTGAAGCTTTCTTT
v_call: TRBV7-3
d_call: -
clone_size: -
j_call: TRBJ1-1

cdr3_aa: CSARGSGYDQPQHF
cdr3_nt: TGCAGTGCTAGAGGATCAGGGTATGATCAGCCCCAGCATTTT
v_call: TRBV20-1
d_call: -
clone_size: -
j_call: TRBJ1-5

cdr3_aa: CARSLASEQFF
cdr3_nt: TGCGCCAGAAGCTTGGCCAGTGAGCAGTTCTTC
v_call: TRBV5-1
d_call: -
clone_size: -
j_call: TRBJ2-1

cdr3_aa: CASRPVLRGPYEQYF
cdr3_nt: TGCGCCAGCAGACCGGTATTAAGGGGCCCCTACGAGCAGTACTTC
v_call: TRBV4-1
d_call: -
clone_size: -
j_call: TRBJ2-7

cdr3_aa: CASSLRGTGGNEQFF
cdr3_nt: TGTGCCAGCAGCCTACGGGGGACAGGGGGCAATGAGCAGTTCTTC
v_call: TRBV11-3
d_call: TRBD1
clone_size: -
j_call: TRBJ2-1

cdr3_aa: CAWSFGGGAGYTF
cdr3_nt: TGTGCCTGGAGCTTTGGGGGGGGGGCTGGCTACACCTTC
v_call: TRBV30
d_call: -
clone_size: -
j_call: TRBJ1-2

cdr3_aa: CSVELVGSPYNEQFF
cdr3_nt: TGCAGCGTTGAACTAGTCGGGTCGCCCTACAATGAGCAGTTCTTC
v_call: TRBV29-1
d_call: -
clone_size: many
j_call: TRBJ2-1

cdr3_aa: CASRLTTNYGYTF
cdr3_nt: TGCGCCAGCAGACTGACAACTAACTATGGCTACACCTTC
v_call: TRBV5-1
d_call: -
clone_size: -
j_call: TRBJ1-2

cdr3_aa: CASRTSGPGELFF
cdr3_nt: TGTGCCAGCAGGACTAGCGGCCCCGGGGAGCTGTTTTTT
v_call: TRBV12-3/TRBV12-4
d_call: TRBD2
clone_size: -
j_call: TRBJ2-2

cdr3_aa: CASSREGGRGGGETQYF
cdr3_nt: TGTGCCAGCAGCCGAGAGGGCGGCAGGGGGGGCGGAGAGACCCAGTACTTC
v_call: TRBV3-1
d_call: -
clone_size: -
j_call: TRBJ2-5

cdr3_aa: CAWSQGQLYYEQYF
cdr3_nt: TGTGCCTGGTCCCAAGGGCAGCTTTACTACGAGCAGTACTTC
v_call: TRBV30
d_call: -
clone_size: -
j_call: TRBJ2-7

cdr3_aa: CASMTGHSYEQYF
cdr3_nt: TGCGCCAGCATGACAGGGCACTCCTACGAGCAGTACTTC
v_call: TRBV10-2
d_call: TRBD1
clone_size: many
j_call: TRBJ2-7

cdr3_aa: CASSRGAVNTGELFF
cdr3_nt: TGTGCCAGCAGTAGAGGGGCAGTCAACACCGGGGAGCTGTTTTTT
v_call: TRBV7-9
d_call: -
clone_size: few
j_call: TRBJ2-2

cdr3_aa: CASSLGGRDEKLFF
cdr3_nt: TGTGCCAGCAGCTTAGGAGGGCGGGATGAAAAACTGTTTTTT
v_call: TRBV7-6
d_call: -
clone_size: once
j_call: TRBJ1-4

cdr3_aa: CASSYSAGVHNEQFF
cdr3_nt: TGTGCCAGCAGTTACTCGGCGGGAGTACACAATGAGCAGTTCTTC
v_call: TRBV6-5
d_call: TRBD2
clone_size: -
j_call: TRBJ2-1

cdr3_aa: CSVPTINYGYTF
cdr3_nt: TGCAGCGTTCCGACTATTAACTATGGCTACACCTTC
v_call: TRBV29-1
d_call: -
clone_size: few
j_call: TRBJ1-2

cdr3_aa: CASSSPRTGELFF
cdr3_nt: TGTGCCAGCAGCTCCCCTAGGACCGGGGAGCTGTTTTTT
v_call: TRBV7-9
d_call: -
clone_size: -
j_call: TRBJ2-2

cdr3_aa: CASSFGSGRNYNEQFF
cdr3_nt: TGTGCCAGCAGCTTCGGAAGCGGGAGGAACTACAATGAGCAGTTCTTC
v_call: TRBV11-1
d_call: TRBD2
clone_size: -
j_call: TRBJ2-1

cdr3_aa: CASSLRDSIYNEQFF
cdr3_nt: TGTGCCAGCAGTCTCCGGGACAGTATATACAATGAGCAGTTCTTC
v_call: TRBV12-3/TRBV12-4
d_call: TRBD1
clone_size: -
j_call: TRBJ2-1

cdr3_aa: CASSGAGGTKETQYF
cdr3_nt: TGTGCCAGCAGCGGGGCGGGGGGCACCAAGGAGACCCAGTACTTC
v_call: TRBV6-2/TRBV6-3
d_call: TRBD2
clone_size: -
j_call: TRBJ2-5

cdr3_aa: CASSFDSYYEQYF
cdr3_nt: TGCGCCAGCAGCTTCGACAGTTACTACGAGCAGTACTTC
v_call: TRBV5-1
d_call: -
clone_size: few
j_call: TRBJ2-7

cdr3_aa: CASRHPPGELFF
cdr3_nt: TGTGCCAGCAGACACCCCCCAGGGGAGCTGTTTTTT
v_call: TRBV27
d_call: -
clone_size: -
j_call: TRBJ2-2

cdr3_aa: CASVRTGGVADTQYF
cdr3_nt: TGTGCCAGCGTAAGGACAGGGGGCGTCGCAGATACGCAGTATTTT
v_call: TRBV12-3/TRBV12-4
d_call: TRBD1
clone_size: -
j_call: TRBJ2-3

cdr3_aa: CASSLGLDRTNYGYTF
cdr3_nt: TGTGCCAGCAGCTTGGGGTTGGACCGGACTAACTATGGCTACACCTTC
v_call: TRBV7-9
d_call: -
clone_size: few
j_call: TRBJ1-2

cdr3_aa: CASSYQGTGGFYEQYF
cdr3_nt: TGTGCCAGCAGTTACCAGGGGACAGGGGGCTTCTACGAGCAGTACTTC
v_call: TRBV6-5
d_call: TRBD1
clone_size: -
j_call: TRBJ2-7